These 23 T cell receptor beta chains share one sample of origin, sequenced in a study of blood T cell repertoires in COVID-19. Clones were read by immunoSEQ multiplex PCR, and TCRdb kept only the in-frame ones, dropping some. The repertoire holds 310,000 or so clones, 90% seen once, with 1.1% in the top ten. Sequencing input: PBMCs or T cells enriched from blood (not recorded which). These receptors all stem from a woman in her twenties or thirties who had recovered from COVID-19.

In DNA form, the CDR3 reads TGTGCCAGCACAGACAGCGAGGATGAAAAACTGTTTTTT. Residues: CASTDSEDEKLFF. The chain links TRBV28 to TRBJ1-4, with D possibly matching TRBD1 (5 bases). CDR1 is MDHEN, CDR2 SYDVKM, per germline. The CDR3 sequence is 13 residues long. Trimming took off 7 bases at V and 6 bases at J, with 12 bases between the two ends.

This clone was seen only once. The chain combines TRBV7-9 with TRBJ1-4; tentatively, D is TRBD1 (6 bases). The length of the CDR3 is 14 residues. CDR1 is SEHNR and CDR2 is FQNEAQ in the germline V gene (reference sequence). V shed 6 bases and J shed 8 bases, with 16 bases lying between them. The CDR3 DNA reads TGTGCCAGCAGAAACCAGGGGTCTGGGGAAAAACTGTTTTTT. The encoded protein is CASRNQGSGEKLFF. The complete variable domain, with remaining parts taken from reference TRBV7-9 and TRBJ1-4, reads DTGVSQNPRHKITKRGQNVTFRCDPISEHNRLYWYRQTLGQGPEFLTYFQNEAQLEKSRLLSDRFSAERPKGSFSTLEIQRTEQGDSAMYLCASRNQGSGEKLFFGSGTQLSVL.

The chain has TRBV7-9 and TRBJ2-1; 10 bases are a match to TRBD1. Germline V gives CDR1 SEHNR, CDR2 FQNEAQ (reference sequence). V was clipped by 3 bases and J by 8 bases; unmatched bases: 10. This CDR3 contains 16 residues. CDR3 amino acids: CASSLGTGVLVYEQFF. Written as DNA, the CDR3 is TGTGCCAGCAGCTTGGGGACAGGGGTCCTGGTGTATGAGCAGTTCTTC.

The V call is TRBV10-3, the J call TRBJ2-2; D gene ambiguous. CDR1 ENHRY and CDR2 SYGVKD come from the germline V gene. With 6 bases removed from V and 6 bases from J, the gap between germline ends came to 20 bases. The CDR3 sequence is 16 residues long. CDR3 bases: TGTGCCATCAGCGGAACCCGCGATCCCCTAGCCGGGGAGCTGTTTTTT. Its translation: CAISGTRDPLAGELFF.

The genes are TRBV5-1 and TRBJ2-3, with D perhaps TRBD2 (5 bases). CDR1 is SGHRS and CDR2 is YFSETQ in the germline V gene. The CDR3 is made up of 15 amino acids. V was clipped by 4 bases and J by 2 bases, with 14 bases between them. The CDR3 coding sequence is TGCGCCAGCAGCCAAAGCGGAGCCCTCACAGATACGCAGTATTTT. Protein sequence: CASSQSGALTDTQYF.

This sequence joins TRBV7-3 and TRBJ2-1; TRBD2 matches 11 bases. Germline CDR1 reads SGHTA; CDR2 reads FQGTGA. The V segment lost 5 bases and the J segment 4 bases; nucleotides outside the gene matches: 4. This CDR3 contains 15 residues. CDR3 residues: CASSPRTSGYNEQFF. The CDR3 DNA reads TGTGCCAGCAGCCCCCGGACTAGCGGGTACAATGAGCAGTTCTTC.

The V and J genes are TRBV5-6 and TRBJ2-7, with D possibly TRBD2 on 6 matching bases. Germline-derived CDR1 and CDR2 are SGHDT and YYEEEE. The V and J ends lost 4 bases and 1 base respectively, with 12 bases between them. CDR3 length: 14 residues. The CDR3 sequence: CASSGGLLSYEQYF. The CDR3 DNA reads TGTGCCAGCAGCGGGGGACTGCTGTCCTACGAGCAGTACTTC.

The J gene is TRBJ1-1, the V gene TRBV6-6; 7 bases map to TRBD1. The trim removed 5 bases at V and 1 base at J, leaving 13 bases unmatched. Germline V lookup: CDR1 MNHNY, CDR2 SVGAGI (reference sequence). There are 17 residues in the CDR3. The CDR3 loop reads CASSRPLTGFKNTEAFF. Written as DNA, the CDR3 is TGTGCCAGCAGTCGCCCCCTGACAGGGTTCAAGAACACTGAAGCTTTCTTT.

The chain employs TRBV11-2 and TRBJ2-3; TRBD2 agrees at 8 bases. This CDR3 contains 18 residues. The ends lost 2 bases at V and 2 bases at J; junction bases unmatched: 12. CDR1 is SGHAT and CDR2 is FQNNGV in the germline V gene. The CDR3 DNA follows: TGTGCCAGCAGCTTAAGACCGTGGCTCGGGAGGGTCACAGATACGCAGTATTTT. Translating gives CASSLRPWLGRVTDTQYF.

The chain is built from TRBV7-3 and TRBJ2-7; perhaps TRBD1 as D (5 bases). The CDR3 is 13 residues long. From germline, CDR1 is SGHTA and CDR2 FQGTGA. V lost 5 bases, J lost 6 bases, and 14 bases lay in between. As DNA, the CDR3 is TGTGCCAGCAGCCTGGGGCTGTCGGGCGAGCAGTACTTC. It specifies CASSLGLSGEQYF.

This chain uses TRBV30 with TRBJ2-5, with TRBD1 as a possible D gene (6 bases). The V end lost 6 bases, the J end lost 3 bases, and 14 bases lay between the germline ends. The germline CDR1 and CDR2 sequences are GTSNPN and SVGIG (reference sequence). CDR3 length: 13 residues. The CDR3 DNA is TGTGCCTGTAAGACAGGAGGAAAAGAGACCCAGTACTTC. Translating it yields CACKTGGKETQYF.

This chain links TRBV6-1 with TRBJ1-1, with D hard to call. CDR1 and CDR2 from the germline V gene are MNHNS and SASEGT. Between the trimmed V and J ends, which lost 1 base and 11 bases, there was a span of 8 bases. The CDR3 totals 11 residues. Here the CDR3 reads CASSEGPGAFF. The CDR3 coding sequence is TGTGCCAGCAGTGAAGGCCCCGGGGCTTTCTTT.

The J gene is TRBJ2-3, the V gene TRBV25-1, with TRBD1 identical over 9 bases. Germline-derived CDR1 and CDR2 are MGHDK and SYGVNS. Trimming removed 7 bases from V and 0 bases from J; junction bases left unmatched: 5. There are 15 residues in the CDR3. The CDR3 loop is CASTGDRGSTDTQYF. CDR3 bases: TGTGCCAGCACCGGAGACAGGGGGAGCACAGATACGCAGTATTTT. The whole variable domain, remainder taken from reference TRBV25-1 and TRBJ2-3, is EADIYQTPRYLVIGTGKKITLECSQTMGHDKMYWYQQDPGMELHLIHYSYGVNSTEKGDLSSESTVSRIRTEHFPLTLESARPSHTSQYLCASTGDRGSTDTQYFGPGTRLTVL.

This chain uses TRBV9 with TRBJ1-5; 8 bases are a match to TRBD1. With 5 bases clipped from V and 3 bases from J, the junction kept 4 bases outside the gene matches. CDR3 length: 14 residues. Germline V CDR1 and CDR2: SGDLS, YYNGEE. CDR3 in DNA: TGTGCCAGCAGTGGGACAGGTGACAATCAGCCCCAGCATTTT. Amino acids: CASSGTGDNQPQHF.

This clone has more than one count but fewer than ten. V is TRBV6-5 and J is TRBJ2-7; 8 nucleotides line up with TRBD2. The V gene end was trimmed by 0 bases and the J gene end by 3 bases; junction bases not matched to a gene: 4. This CDR3 has 15 residues. Germline V lookup: CDR1 MNHEY, CDR2 SVGAGI. CDR3 residues: CASSYSSGSGYEQYF. Here the CDR3 DNA reads TGTGCCAGCAGTTACTCGAGCGGGAGTGGCTACGAGCAGTACTTC.

The chain couples TRBV30 to TRBJ2-7; D is uncertain. CDR3 length equals 14 residues. With 5 bases removed from V and 1 base from J, the gap between germline ends came to 15 bases. Germline assignment: CDR1 GTSNPN and CDR2 SVGIG (reference sequence). CDR3 coding DNA: TGTGCCTGGGAAACCCTAAACCCATCCTACGAGCAGTACTTC. Translating gives CAWETLNPSYEQYF.

This chain links TRBV5-4 with TRBJ2-1, with 10 bases identical to TRBD2. The ends lost 0 bases at V and 4 bases at J; junction bases unmatched: 10. The CDR3 sequence is 18 residues long. Germline V gene lookup returns CDR1 SGHNT and CDR2 YYREEE (reference sequence). This CDR3 is CASSLGPLLAGVYNEQFF. The CDR3 nucleotides read TGTGCCAGCAGCTTGGGCCCCCTCCTAGCGGGAGTGTACAATGAGCAGTTCTTC. The full variable domain, its missing parts supplied by reference TRBV5-4 and TRBJ2-1, is ETGVTQSPTHLIKTRGQQVTLRCSSQSGHNTVSWYQQALGQGPQFIFQYYREEENGRGNFPPRFSGLQFPNYSSELNVNALELDDSALYLCASSLGPLLAGVYNEQFFGPGTRLTVL.

V gene TRBV10-2 combines with J gene TRBJ1-1; TRBD1 matches at 9 bases. This CDR3 has 14 residues. Looked up from germline, CDR1 is WSHSY and CDR2 is SAAADI. Unmatched junction bases numbered 6, after V lost 6 bases and J lost 4 bases. CDR3: CASSSRDRATEAFF. The CDR3 nucleotides are TGCGCCAGCAGCTCGAGGGACAGGGCCACTGAAGCTTTCTTT.

CDR3 coding DNA: TGCAGCGCTGGGACTAGTTACACCGGGGAGCTGTTTTTT. Protein sequence: CSAGTSYTGELFF. The chain combines TRBV29-1 with TRBJ2-2; 8 bases are a match to TRBD2. CDR3 length: 13 residues. The germline CDR1 and CDR2 sequences are SQVTM and ANQGSEA. V lost 7 bases and J lost 3; bases outside the gene matches: 4.

The chain combines TRBV9 with TRBJ2-7; tentatively, D is TRBD2 (6 bases). Trimming took 3 bases from V and 5 from J, leaving 18 bases between them. CDR1 and CDR2 from the germline V gene are SGDLS and YYNGEE. This CDR3 comprises 15 residues. CDR3 bases: TGTGCCAGCAGCGCGGGAGAGGGAGGCCTCCACGAGCAGTACTTC. Translated, it gives CASSAGEGGLHEQYF.

J is TRBJ2-2 and V is TRBV19; TRBD1 agrees at 8 bases. V dropped 5 bases and J dropped 6; count of bases not matched to a gene: 5. The germline V gene has CDR1 LNHDA and CDR2 SQIVND (reference sequence). CDR3 length equals 14 residues. CDR3 amino acids: CASSSGQGPGELFF. The CDR3, as DNA: TGTGCCAGTAGTTCCGGACAGGGTCCCGGGGAGCTGTTTTTT.

CDR3 sequence reads: CASSLEPGQSYEQYF. CDR3 DNA: TGTGCCAGCAGCTTGGAACCGGGACAGTCCTACGAGCAGTACTTC. The chain combines TRBV7-9 with TRBJ2-7; TRBD1 matches 7 bases. The J segment lost 1 base and the V segment lost 3 bases, leaving 6 bases of the junction unmatched. The CDR3 has 15 amino acids. The V gene's germline CDR1 is SEHNR and CDR2 FQNEAQ (reference sequence).

The genes are TRBV5-1 and TRBJ2-7; D unclear. This CDR3 is 13 amino acids long. The germline V gene encodes CDR1 SGHRS and CDR2 YFSETQ. V was trimmed by 2 bases and J by 4 bases, leaving 10 bases between them. The CDR3 coding sequence is TGCGCCAGCAGCTTCCTGGGCAGTTACGAGCAGTACTTC. This encodes CASSFLGSYEQYF.